The clone carrying this T cell receptor beta chain was found a few times. As yet, its antigen is unknown. It was with 60 Vbeta and 13 Jbeta primers that the PCR ran. Only in-frame clones appear in the TCRdb table, and some are missing; sequencing was by immunoSEQ multiplex PCR. The sample lists 120,000 or so clones; roughly a tenth were seen once. The sample belongs to a study of cytomegalovirus exposure and HLA in healthy donors. Overall study results and limits: A missense DCLRE1C variant was associated with V- and J-gene trimming of TCR beta chains in a later analysis, and an independent cohort replicated the association.

The germline CDR1 and CDR2 sequences are MNHNY and SVGAGI (reference sequence). The CDR3 is 15 amino acids. Trimming removed 10 bases at V and 0 bases at J, with 19 bases between. The chain carries TRBV6-6 and TRBJ2-7; the D gene is possibly TRBD1 (5 bases). The clonotype comes from a woman aged 18 to 35 in good health and CMV-seropositive. Sequenced sample: PBMCs. CDR3 region: CATSPDSSPSYEQYF. As DNA, the CDR3 is TGTGCCACCTCCCCTGACAGTTCCCCCTCCTACGAGCAGTACTTC.